These 30 T cell receptor beta chains came from one sample sequenced in a study of regulatory T cells in long-lasting Graves disease. CDR3-region Arm-PCR and iRepertoire HTBI primers produced the TCR beta libraries. TCRdb recomputed calls from the multiplex PCR reads with MiXCR, one row per CDR3 protein. The sample shows approximately 690,000 distinct CDR3 sequences, approximately 29% of them seen only once. The time point here: persistent/refractory GD, antithyroid drugs over 5 years with positive TRAb. Researchers made the TCR library from RNA that was extracted from PBMCs. The input for sequencing was peripheral blood mononuclear cells (PBMCs), taken when the disease was refractory, from a patient treated with antithyroid drugs. The origin of the receptors is a female donor with Graves disease.

The chain combines TRBV5-1 with TRBJ2-5; 8 nucleotides agree with TRBD1. Germline V lookup: CDR1 SGHRS, CDR2 YFSETQ. V shed 1 base, J shed 4 bases, and the junction held 3 bases outside the gene matches. This CDR3 comprises 14 residues. The CDR3 loop is CASSLTGQVETQYF. In DNA form, the CDR3 reads TGCGCCAGCAGCTTGACGGGACAGGTAGAGACCCAGTACTTC.

This rearrangement joins TRBV3-1 to TRBJ1-4, with D possibly matching TRBD1 (5 bases). The germline V gene encodes CDR1 LGHDT and CDR2 YNNKEL (reference sequence). V lost 2 bases to trimming and J lost 1 base, with 14 bases between them. CDR3 size: 17 residues. In nucleotides, the CDR3 is TGTGCCAGCAGCCAATGGGGCCTCAAAGGAACTAATGAAAAACTGTTTTTT. Translation: CASSQWGLKGTNEKLFF.

The chain combines TRBV20-1 with TRBJ2-7, with 7 bases matching TRBD2. With 1 base clipped from V and 1 base from J, the junction kept 1 base outside the gene matches. This CDR3 region has 13 residues. In germline, CDR1 is DFQATT, CDR2 SNEGSKA (reference sequence). The CDR3 region is CSARGGGSYEQYF. In nucleotides, the CDR3 is TGCAGTGCTAGAGGGGGGGGTTCCTACGAGCAGTACTTC.

The CDR3 here is CASSIVSGGSYEQYF. The CDR3 bases are TGTGCCAGTAGTATTGTGAGCGGGGGCTCCTACGAGCAGTACTTC. This sequence joins TRBV19 and TRBJ2-7, with TRBD2 identical over 8 bases. The CDR3 totals 15 residues. With V trimmed by 3 bases and J by 0 bases, 4 bases remained unmatched. Germline loops: CDR1 LNHDA, CDR2 SQIVND (reference sequence). The variable domain in full, with the rest retrieved from reference TRBV19 and TRBJ2-7, is DGGITQSPKYLFRKEGQNVTLSCEQNLNHDAMYWYRQDPGQGLRLIYYSQIVNDFQKGDIAEGYSVSREKKESFPLTVTSAQKNPTAFYLCASSIVSGGSYEQYFGPGTRLTVT.

The chain recombines TRBV5-5 with TRBJ2-7, with TRBD1 matching over 8 bases. The germline V gene encodes CDR1 SGHKS and CDR2 YYEKEE (reference sequence). V lost 0 bases and J lost 2; bases outside the gene matches: 4. CDR3 size: 15 residues. CDR3 region: CASSLATGDTYEQYF. In DNA form, the CDR3 reads TGTGCCAGCAGCTTGGCGACAGGGGATACCTACGAGCAGTACTTC.

This clonotype was counted ten times or more. The CDR3 bases are TGTGCCAGCACCCGAAGGTTTACAGAGTCCTACGAGCAGTACTTC. Protein product: CASTRRFTESYEQYF. This chain links TRBV2 with TRBJ2-7; no reliable D call. There are 15 residues in the CDR3. Germline CDR1 is SNHLY and CDR2 is FYNNEI. Trimming took 7 bases from V and 1 from J, leaving 17 bases between them.

In this sample, this clonotype turned up a few times. This chain joins TRBV10-1 and TRBJ2-2; 11 positions match TRBD2. J lost 6 bases, V lost 4 bases, and 7 bases had no gene match. This CDR3 is built from 16 residues. Germline CDR1 reads WNHNN; CDR2 reads SYGVQD (reference sequence). For the CDR3, the DNA is TGCGCCAGCAGTGTATCCCATAGCGGGAGGGCCGGGGAGCTGTTTTTT. Residues: CASSVSHSGRAGELFF.

V and J are TRBV28 and TRBJ1-1, with 7 bases aligning to TRBD1. CDR1 is MDHEN and CDR2 is SYDVKM in the germline V gene. The trim removed 7 bases at V and 0 bases at J, leaving 8 bases unmatched. CDR3 size: 15 residues. In nucleotides, the CDR3 is TGTGCCAGCAACTCCGTGGGACAGATGAACACTGAAGCTTTCTTT. Translating it yields CASNSVGQMNTEAFF.

This clonotype came up many times. The gene calls are TRBV2 and TRBJ1-6; D is possibly TRBD1 (5 bases). Germline V lookup: CDR1 SNHLY, CDR2 FYNNEI. V was pared by 8 bases and J by 4 bases, with 18 bases between. The CDR3 has 16 residues. The CDR3 protein is CASGAHGGSYNSPLHF. CDR3 coding DNA: TGTGCCAGCGGAGCACACGGGGGTTCATATAATTCACCCCTCCACTTT. Complete variable domain (other parts from reference TRBV2 and TRBJ1-6): EPEVTQTPSHQVTQMGQEVILRCVPISNHLYFYWYRQILGQKVEFLVSFYNNEISEKSEIFDDQFSVERPDGSNFTLKIRSTKLEDSAMYFCASGAHGGSYNSPLHFGNGTRLTVT.

The J gene is TRBJ1-1, the V gene TRBV2, with unresolved D. Trimming shortened V by 4 bases and J by 5 bases, and 8 bases separated the two germline ends. CDR1 is SNHLY and CDR2 is FYNNEI in the germline V gene. The CDR3 has 12 residues. This CDR3 reads CASSVVETEAFF. In DNA form, the CDR3 reads TGTGCCAGCAGTGTGGTGGAGACTGAAGCTTTCTTT.

In DNA, the CDR3 is TGTGCCAGCAGTTTTGGCCAGCAGGGGCTGTTTTTT. Protein sequence: CASSFGQQGLFF. The chain employs TRBV12-3 or TRBV12-4 and TRBJ1-4, with D perhaps matching TRBD1 (6 bases). This CDR3 is built from 12 residues. V was clipped by 3 bases and J by 14 bases, with 13 bases between them.

This clonotype was detected ten times or more. The rearrangement uses TRBV29-1 and TRBJ1-2; D remains unclear. The germline V gene has CDR1 SQVTM and CDR2 ANQGSEA. This CDR3 contains 11 residues. V shed 6 bases and J shed 4 bases, with 9 bases lying between them. The chain's CDR3 is CSVETLYGYTF. Written as DNA, the CDR3 is TGCAGCGTAGAAACGCTCTATGGCTACACCTTC.

This chain joins TRBV2 and TRBJ1-1, with 9 bases identical to TRBD1. The CDR3 runs to 15 residues. The trim removed 9 bases at V and 10 bases at J, leaving 18 bases unmatched. Germline V lookup: CDR1 SNHLY, CDR2 FYNNEI. CDR3 coding DNA: TGTGCCAGTCCTCAGATTACAGGGGGCGATGCGCGAGCTTTCTTT. Amino acids: CASPQITGGDARAFF.

This clonotype was detected ten times or more. The rearrangement links TRBV6-1 to TRBJ2-7; 9 bases agree with TRBD2. Per germline, CDR1 MNHNS and CDR2 SASEGT. With 7 bases clipped from V and 0 bases from J, the junction kept 10 bases outside the gene matches. The length of the CDR3 is 16 residues. CDR3 in amino acids: CASIQWGSGSSYEQYF. CDR3 coding DNA: TGTGCCAGCATTCAGTGGGGTAGCGGGAGCTCCTACGAGCAGTACTTC.

The V call is TRBV3-1, the J call TRBJ2-7, with 9 bases that match TRBD1. This CDR3 has 14 amino acids. The V gene's germline CDR1 is LGHDT and CDR2 YNNKEL (reference sequence). The V gene end was trimmed by 2 bases and the J gene end by 5 bases; junction bases not matched to a gene: 4. The CDR3 spells CASSQFDRGNEQYF. The CDR3 bases are TGTGCCAGCAGCCAATTCGACAGGGGGAACGAGCAGTACTTC.

The chain couples TRBV10-2 to TRBJ1-6; D might be TRBD1 (5 bases). This CDR3 has 13 residues. Germline values: CDR1 WSHSY, CDR2 SAAADI. V was trimmed by 7 bases and J by 7 bases, leaving 11 bases between them. CDR3 nucleotide sequence: TGCGCCAGCACGGGACGCACAAATTCACCCCTCCACTTT. Its translation: CASTGRTNSPLHF.

This clonotype has only a few counts. This sequence joins TRBV10-2 and TRBJ1-1; D call uncertain. This CDR3 has 13 residues. Trimming took 3 bases from V and 3 from J, leaving 8 bases between them. Looked up from germline, CDR1 is WSHSY and CDR2 is SAAADI. Written as DNA, the CDR3 is TGCGCCAGCAGTGACCCCGACTACACTGAAGCTTTCTTT. Amino acids: CASSDPDYTEAFF.

As concerns this clonotype: Given a much more abundant clone one base away, this may be a read error. This chain uses TRBV28 with TRBJ1-2; D is possibly TRBD1 (5 bases). Germline V gene sequence: CDR1 MDHEN, CDR2 SYDVKM. The CDR3 has 15 residues. The V gene lost 4 bases and the J gene lost 2 bases, with 14 bases spanning the gap. The CDR3: CASSWPGRSNYGYTF. The CDR3 DNA is TGTGCCAGCAGTTGGCCGGGACGCTCCAACTATGGCTACACCTTC.

CDR3 residues: CAWSAGGGFQPQHF. The CDR3 DNA follows: TGTGCCTGGAGTGCGGGGGGGGGATTTCAGCCCCAGCATTTT. The genes are TRBV30 and TRBJ1-5; D may be TRBD1 (5 bases). V was trimmed by 1 base and J by 6 bases, leaving 13 bases between them. Germline V CDR1 and CDR2: GTSNPN, SVGIG (reference sequence). The CDR3 covers 14 residues.

The rearrangement joins TRBV6-1 to TRBJ1-1; TRBD1 is a possible D gene (6 bases). The CDR3 is 14 amino acids. The V gene's germline CDR1 is MNHNS and CDR2 SASEGT. The V gene lost 6 bases and the J gene lost 4 bases, with 15 bases spanning the gap. As DNA, the CDR3 is TGTGCCAGCAGACGCCTACGGGGGCTCACTGAAGCTTTCTTT. Amino acid sequence: CASRRLRGLTEAFF.

J is TRBJ1-2 and V is TRBV14, with 7 bases lining up with TRBD1. The CDR3 has 15 amino acids. In germline, CDR1 is SGHDN, CDR2 FVKESK. J lost 1 base, V lost 1 base, and 3 bases had no gene match. The DNA of the CDR3 is TGTGCCAGCAGCCAAGGGGGACAGATTAACTATGGCTACACCTTC. Its translation is CASSQGGQINYGYTF.

This clonotype was detected ten times or more. V gene TRBV6-1 combines with J gene TRBJ2-7; the match to TRBD2 covers 13 bases. CDR1 is MNHNS and CDR2 is SASEGT in the germline V gene. V dropped 5 bases and J dropped 3; count of bases not matched to a gene: 10. The length of the CDR3 is 17 residues. Written as DNA, the CDR3 is TGTGCCAGCAGTCGAAAAGGGACTAGCGGGACCCTCTACGAGCAGTACTTC. Translation gives CASSRKGTSGTLYEQYF.

The sample holds many counts of this clonotype. DNA for the CDR3: TGTGCCAGCAGTCCTCGGAGGCGGCAAGAGACCCAGTACTTC. It is translated as CASSPRRRQETQYF. The chain carries TRBV12-3 or TRBV12-4 and TRBJ2-5; perhaps TRBD2 as D (5 bases). The CDR3 totals 14 residues. The germline V and J ends were trimmed by 5 bases and 2 bases, with 12 bases remaining between them.

This clonotype appeared a few times. This chain joins TRBV6-2 or TRBV6-3 and TRBJ1-2, with 9 bases identical to TRBD1. With V trimmed by 2 bases and J by 3 bases, 4 bases remained unmatched. The CDR3 is 15 amino acids. Germline values: CDR1 MNHEY, CDR2 SVGEGT. CDR3 in DNA: TGTGCCAGCAGTTACGGCACAGGGGGCTACTATGGCTACACCTTC. It yields the protein CASSYGTGGYYGYTF.

This clonotype was observed a handful of times. V gene TRBV29-1 combines with J gene TRBJ1-1; maybe TRBD1 (6 bases). Germline V CDR1 and CDR2: SQVTM, ANQGSEA. V lost 6 bases and J 5 bases, leaving 16 bases between the germline ends. This CDR3 has 13 residues. The CDR3 DNA sequence: TGCAGCGTGGGGAAAGGGGGGGGGACTGAAGCTTTCTTT. Protein product: CSVGKGGGTEAFF.

The chain is built from TRBV18 and TRBJ1-4, with TRBD1 as a possible D gene (6 bases). The V gene's germline CDR1 is KGHSH and CDR2 LQKENI. This CDR3 has 15 residues. V lost 3 bases, J lost 4 bases, and 12 bases lay in between. In DNA form, the CDR3 reads TGTGCCAGCTCACCCTCGGACAGCGTTAATGAAAAACTGTTTTTT. Protein: CASSPSDSVNEKLFF. Using reference TRBV18 and TRBJ1-4 for the parts outside the CDR3, the full variable domain is NAGVMQNPRHLVRRRGQEARLRCSPMKGHSHVYWYRQLPEEGLKFMVYLQKENIIDESGMPKERFSAEFPKEGPSILRIQQVVRGDSAAYFCASSPSDSVNEKLFFGSGTQLSVL.

This clonotype was seen only a few times. The J gene is TRBJ1-2, the V gene TRBV29-1; D is possibly TRBD1 (6 bases). Deletions cut 6 bases from V and 2 bases from J, with 10 bases between. Germline CDR1 SQVTM, CDR2 ANQGSEA. The CDR3 extends over 12 amino acids. As DNA, the CDR3 is TGCAGCGTGGGGGCCTCGAACTATGGCTACACCTTC. Encoded protein: CSVGASNYGYTF. The variable domain in full, with the rest retrieved from reference TRBV29-1 and TRBJ1-2, is SAVISQKPSRDICQRGTSLTIQCQVDSQVTMMFWYRQQPGQSLTLIATANQGSEATYESGFVIDKFPISRPNLTFSTLTVSNMSPEDSSIYLCSVGASNYGYTFGSGTRLTVV.

This clonotype was observed at least ten times. DNA for the CDR3: TGTGCCAGCAGTTTCGACAGGGTTATTGAAAAACTGTTTTTT. Its protein product is CASSFDRVIEKLFF. V is TRBV28 and J is TRBJ1-4; TRBD1 aligns across 7 bases. Germline lookup yields CDR1 MDHEN and CDR2 SYDVKM. There are 14 residues in the CDR3. The ends lost 3 bases at V and 7 bases at J; junction bases unmatched: 5.

V is TRBV15 and J is TRBJ1-4, with TRBD1 identical over 10 bases. V lost 4 bases to trimming and J lost 2 bases; unmatched junction nucleotides: 4. The CDR3 extends over 16 amino acids. Germline V lookup: CDR1 LNHNV, CDR2 YYDKDF (reference sequence). In DNA, the CDR3 is TGTGCCACCAGCACCGGGACAGGGGAGACTAATGAAAAACTGTTTTTT. It specifies CATSTGTGETNEKLFF.

The chain employs TRBV2 and TRBJ2-5; the match to TRBD2 covers 10 bases. Germline trimming cut 6 bases from V and 7 bases from J; bases unmatched to any gene: 5. The CDR3 loop spans 13 amino acids. Germline V gene lookup returns CDR1 SNHLY and CDR2 FYNNEI. CDR3 loop: CASRVLAGRTQYF. CDR3 nucleotides: TGTGCCAGCAGAGTACTAGCGGGAAGGACCCAGTACTTC.